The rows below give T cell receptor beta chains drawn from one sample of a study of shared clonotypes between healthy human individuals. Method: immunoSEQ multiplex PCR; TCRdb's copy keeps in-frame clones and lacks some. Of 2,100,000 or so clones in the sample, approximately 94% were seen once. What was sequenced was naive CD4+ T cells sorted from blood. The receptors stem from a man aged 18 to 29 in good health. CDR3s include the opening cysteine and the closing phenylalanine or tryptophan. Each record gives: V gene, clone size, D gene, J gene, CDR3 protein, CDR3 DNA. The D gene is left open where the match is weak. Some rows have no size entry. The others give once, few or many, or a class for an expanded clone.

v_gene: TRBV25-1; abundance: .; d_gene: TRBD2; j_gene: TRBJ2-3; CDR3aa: CASSEASGRAGADTQYF; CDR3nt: TGTGCCAGCAGTGAGGCTAGCGGGAGGGCCGGGGCAGATACGCAGTATTTT
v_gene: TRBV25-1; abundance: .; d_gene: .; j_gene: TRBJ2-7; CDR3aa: CASSAFSQGGEQYF; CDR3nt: TGTGCCAGCAGTGCATTCTCACAGGGCGGAGAGCAGTACTTC
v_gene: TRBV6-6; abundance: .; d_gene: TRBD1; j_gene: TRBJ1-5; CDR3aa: CATKQGNQPQHF; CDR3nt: TGTGCCACCAAACAGGGGAATCAGCCCCAGCATTTT
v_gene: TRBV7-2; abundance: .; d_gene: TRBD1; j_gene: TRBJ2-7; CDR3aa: CASSLGGQGTSYEQYF; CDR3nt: TGTGCCAGCAGCTTAGGGGGACAGGGCACCTCCTACGAGCAGTACTTC
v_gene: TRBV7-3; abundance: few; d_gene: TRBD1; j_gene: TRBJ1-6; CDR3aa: CASRWTGRNSPLHF; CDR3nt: TGTGCCAGCAGGTGGACAGGGAGGAACTCACCCCTCCACTTT
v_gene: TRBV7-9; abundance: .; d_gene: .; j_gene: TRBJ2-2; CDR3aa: CASSGVSWGGELFF; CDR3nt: TGTGCCAGCAGCGGGGTTTCCTGGGGCGGGGAGCTGTTTTTT
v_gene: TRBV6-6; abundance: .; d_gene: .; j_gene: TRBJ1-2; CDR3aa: CASTSGNYGYTF; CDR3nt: TGTGCCAGCACGTCAGGAAACTATGGCTACACCTTC
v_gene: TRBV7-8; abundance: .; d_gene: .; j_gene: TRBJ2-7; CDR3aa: CASSGRGYEQYF; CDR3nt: TGTGCCAGCAGCGGGAGAGGCTACGAGCAGTACTTC
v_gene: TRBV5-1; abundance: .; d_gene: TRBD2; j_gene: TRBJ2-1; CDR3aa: CASSLERGDLISNNEQFF; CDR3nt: TGCGCCAGCAGCTTGGAGCGGGGGGACCTAATAAGTAACAATGAGCAGTTCTTC
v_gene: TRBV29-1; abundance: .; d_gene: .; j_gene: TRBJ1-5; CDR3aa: CSVAQGVGQPQHF; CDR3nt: TGCAGCGTTGCACAGGGCGTAGGTCAGCCCCAGCATTTT
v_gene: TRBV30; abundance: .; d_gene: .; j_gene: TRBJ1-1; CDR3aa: CAWRQGSEAFF; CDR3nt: TGTGCCTGGAGACAGGGCTCTGAAGCTTTCTTT
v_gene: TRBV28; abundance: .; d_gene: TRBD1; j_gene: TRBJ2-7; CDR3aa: CASSRGGTGYEQYF; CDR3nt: TGTGCCAGCAGTCGAGGGGGGACAGGCTACGAGCAGTACTTC
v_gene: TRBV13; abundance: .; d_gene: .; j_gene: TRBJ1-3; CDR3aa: CASSSPTGRNSGNTIYF; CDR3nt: TGTGCCAGCAGCTCCCCGACAGGCCGAAACTCTGGAAACACCATATATTTT
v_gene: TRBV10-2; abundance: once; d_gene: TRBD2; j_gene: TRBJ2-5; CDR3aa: CASSESLAGVETQYF; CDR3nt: TGCGCCAGCAGTGAGTCGCTAGCGGGGGTGGAGACCCAGTACTTC
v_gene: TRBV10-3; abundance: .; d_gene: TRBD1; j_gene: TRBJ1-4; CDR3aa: CAISEMTGANEKLFF; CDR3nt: TGTGCCATCAGCGAAATGACAGGGGCTAATGAAAAACTGTTTTTT
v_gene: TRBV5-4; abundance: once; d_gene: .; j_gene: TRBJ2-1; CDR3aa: CASSLDSSDEQFF; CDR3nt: TGTGCCAGCAGCTTGGACAGCAGCGATGAGCAGTTCTTC
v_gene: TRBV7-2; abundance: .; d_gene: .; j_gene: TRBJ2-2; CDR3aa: CASSLRQTTGELFF; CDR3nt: TGTGCCAGCAGCTTAAGGCAGACCACCGGGGAGCTGTTTTTT
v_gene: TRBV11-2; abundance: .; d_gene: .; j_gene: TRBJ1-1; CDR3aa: CASSLAGTEAFF; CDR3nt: TGTGCCAGCAGCTTAGCTGGCACTGAAGCTTTCTTT
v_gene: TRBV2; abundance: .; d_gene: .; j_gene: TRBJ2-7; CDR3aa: CASSEGPYEQYF; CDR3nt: TGTGCCAGCAGTGAAGGACCTTACGAGCAGTACTTC
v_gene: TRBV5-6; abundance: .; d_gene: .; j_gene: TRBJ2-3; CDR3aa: CASSLGGSTDTQYF; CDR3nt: TGTGCCAGCAGCTTGGGTGGTAGCACAGATACGCAGTATTTT
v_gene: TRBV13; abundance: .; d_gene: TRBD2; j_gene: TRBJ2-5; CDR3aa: CASSLFQLAGGGETQYF; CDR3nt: TGTGCCAGCAGCTTATTTCAACTAGCGGGAGGTGGAGAGACCCAGTACTTC
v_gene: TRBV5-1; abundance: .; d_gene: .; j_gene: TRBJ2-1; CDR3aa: CASRVGENEQFF; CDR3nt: TGCGCCAGCAGGGTTGGAGAGAATGAGCAGTTCTTC
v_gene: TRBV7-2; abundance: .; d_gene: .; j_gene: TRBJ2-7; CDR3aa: CASSLANSGEQYF; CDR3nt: TGTGCCAGCAGCTTAGCCAATTCCGGCGAGCAGTACTTC
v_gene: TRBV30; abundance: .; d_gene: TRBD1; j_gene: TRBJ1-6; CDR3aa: CAWSDRGRDSPLHF; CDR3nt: TGTGCCTGGAGTGACAGGGGGAGAGATTCACCCCTCCACTTT
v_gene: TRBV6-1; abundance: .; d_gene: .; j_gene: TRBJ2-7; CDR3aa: CASTREYEQYF; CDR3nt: TGTGCCAGCACCCGGGAGTACGAGCAGTACTTC
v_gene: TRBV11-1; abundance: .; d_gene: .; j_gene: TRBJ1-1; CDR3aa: CASSLAPTGNTEAFF; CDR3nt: TGTGCCAGCAGCTTAGCGCCGACGGGGAACACTGAAGCTTTCTTT
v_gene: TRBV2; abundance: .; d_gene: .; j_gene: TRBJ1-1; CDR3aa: CASSVQSSNTEAFF; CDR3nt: TGTGCCAGCAGCGTACAGTCTTCGAACACTGAAGCTTTCTTT
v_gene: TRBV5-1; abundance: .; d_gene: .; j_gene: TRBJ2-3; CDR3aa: CASSLDGLYTDTQYF; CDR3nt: TGCGCCAGCAGCTTGGACGGCCTCTACACAGATACGCAGTATTTT
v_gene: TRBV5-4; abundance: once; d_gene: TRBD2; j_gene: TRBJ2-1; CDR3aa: CASSSGLAVNEQFF; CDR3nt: TGTGCCAGCAGCTCGGGACTAGCGGTCAATGAGCAGTTCTTC
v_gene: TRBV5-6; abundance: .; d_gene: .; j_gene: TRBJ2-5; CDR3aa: CASSLKLADQETQYF; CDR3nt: TGTGCCAGCAGCTTAAAGCTTGCAGACCAAGAGACCCAGTACTTC
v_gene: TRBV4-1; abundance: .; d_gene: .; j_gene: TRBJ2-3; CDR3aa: CASSQVSTDTQYF; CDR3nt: TGCGCCAGCAGCCAAGTCTCCACAGATACGCAGTATTTT
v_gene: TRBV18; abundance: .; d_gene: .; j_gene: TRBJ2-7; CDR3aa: CASSRTPAYEQYF; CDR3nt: TGTGCCAGCTCGCGCACCCCTGCCTACGAGCAGTACTTC
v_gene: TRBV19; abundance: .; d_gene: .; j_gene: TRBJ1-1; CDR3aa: CASSIRLLMNTEAFF; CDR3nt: TGTGCCAGTAGTATCAGGTTACTCATGAACACTGAAGCTTTCTTT
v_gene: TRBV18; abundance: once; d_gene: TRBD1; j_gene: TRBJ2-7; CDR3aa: CASSLHRGYEQYF; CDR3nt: TGTGCCAGCTCCCTCCACAGGGGTTACGAGCAGTACTTC
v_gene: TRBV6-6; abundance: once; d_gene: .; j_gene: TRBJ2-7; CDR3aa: CASSWLGDSYEQYF; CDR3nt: TGTGCCAGCAGTTGGTTAGGGGATTCCTACGAGCAGTACTTC
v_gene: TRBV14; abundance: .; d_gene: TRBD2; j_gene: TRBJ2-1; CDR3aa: CASSLTTSRETHNEQFF; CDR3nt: TGTGCCAGCAGCCTAACGACTAGCCGGGAAACTCACAATGAGCAGTTCTTC
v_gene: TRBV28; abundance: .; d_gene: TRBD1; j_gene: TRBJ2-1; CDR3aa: CASEEPTGGAGYNEQFF; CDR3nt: TGTGCCAGCGAAGAACCCACAGGGGGCGCAGGTTACAATGAGCAGTTCTTC
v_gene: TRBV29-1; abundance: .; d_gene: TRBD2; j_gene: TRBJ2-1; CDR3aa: CSVGSVTSGSGEQFF; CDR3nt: TGCAGCGTGGGGTCCGTGACTAGCGGGAGCGGTGAGCAGTTCTTC
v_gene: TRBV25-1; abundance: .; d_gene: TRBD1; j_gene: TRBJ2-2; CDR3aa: CASISGQGNTGELFF; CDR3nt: TGTGCCAGCATCTCGGGACAGGGGAACACCGGGGAGCTGTTTTTT
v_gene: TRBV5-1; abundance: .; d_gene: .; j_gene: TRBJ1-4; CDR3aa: CASSSGTPRGEKLFF; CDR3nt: TGCGCCAGCAGCTCCGGGACACCCCGGGGCGAAAAACTGTTTTTT
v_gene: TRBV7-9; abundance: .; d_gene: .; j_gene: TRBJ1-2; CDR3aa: CASSLGPGSRNGYTF; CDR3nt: TGTGCCAGCAGCTTAGGTCCAGGAAGCAGGAATGGCTACACCTTC
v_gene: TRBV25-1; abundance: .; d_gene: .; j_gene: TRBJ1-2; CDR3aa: CASNPAGDSYGYTF; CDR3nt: TGTGCCAGCAATCCGGCAGGGGACTCCTATGGCTACACCTTC
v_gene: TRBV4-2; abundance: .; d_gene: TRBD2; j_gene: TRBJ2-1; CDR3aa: CASSHPSGSSYNEQFF; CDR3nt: TGTGCCAGCAGCCACCCTAGCGGAAGCTCCTACAATGAGCAGTTCTTC
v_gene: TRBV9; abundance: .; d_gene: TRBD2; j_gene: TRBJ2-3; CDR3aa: CASSDRTSGKGADTQYF; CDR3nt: TGTGCCAGCAGCGATAGGACTAGCGGGAAAGGGGCAGATACGCAGTATTTT
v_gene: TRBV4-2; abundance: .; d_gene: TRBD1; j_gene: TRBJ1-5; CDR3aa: CASSQRPGQGAGNQPQHF; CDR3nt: TGTGCCAGCAGCCAACGGCCGGGACAGGGGGCGGGCAATCAGCCCCAGCATTTT
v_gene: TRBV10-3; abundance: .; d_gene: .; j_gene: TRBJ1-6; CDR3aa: CAISDPGRDGNNSPLHF; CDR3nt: TGTGCCATCAGTGACCCCGGGAGGGACGGGAATAATTCACCCCTCCACTTT
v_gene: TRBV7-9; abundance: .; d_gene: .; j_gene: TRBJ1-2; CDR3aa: CASSSEGGTFGYTF; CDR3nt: TGTGCCAGCAGCTCGGAGGGGGGAACGTTTGGCTACACCTTC
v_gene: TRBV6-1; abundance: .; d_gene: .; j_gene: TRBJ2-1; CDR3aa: CASRNNEQFF; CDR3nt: TGTGCCAGCAGAAACAATGAGCAGTTCTTC
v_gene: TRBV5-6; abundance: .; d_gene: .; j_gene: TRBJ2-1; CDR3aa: CASSLGYSGEQFF; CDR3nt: TGTGCCAGCAGCTTGGGGTATTCGGGTGAGCAGTTCTTC
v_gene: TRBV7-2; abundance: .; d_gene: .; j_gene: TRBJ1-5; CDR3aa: CASSLGLGVFQPQHF; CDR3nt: TGTGCCAGCAGCTTAGGATTAGGGGTTTTTCAGCCCCAGCATTTT
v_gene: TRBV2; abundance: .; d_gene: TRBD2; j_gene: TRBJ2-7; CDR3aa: CASSDPGTSGNSYEQYF; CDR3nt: TGTGCCAGCAGCGACCCAGGGACTAGCGGGAACTCCTACGAGCAGTACTTC
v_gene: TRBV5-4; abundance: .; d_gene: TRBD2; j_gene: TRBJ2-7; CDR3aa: CASSSSGRVGEQYF; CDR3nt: TGTGCCAGCAGTTCAAGCGGGAGAGTCGGCGAGCAGTACTTC
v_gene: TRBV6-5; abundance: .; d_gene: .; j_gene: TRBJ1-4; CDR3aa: CASSPLVGAGVLFF; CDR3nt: TGTGCCAGCAGTCCCCTGGTAGGGGCGGGGGTACTGTTTTTT
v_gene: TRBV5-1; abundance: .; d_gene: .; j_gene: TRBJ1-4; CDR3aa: CASRGEGHGNEKLFF; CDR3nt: TGCGCCAGCAGGGGGGAGGGACACGGCAATGAAAAACTGTTTTTT
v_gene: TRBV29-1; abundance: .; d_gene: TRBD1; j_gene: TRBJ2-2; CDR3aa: CSAFQQGGARTGELFF; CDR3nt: TGCAGCGCCTTCCAACAGGGGGGAGCTCGGACCGGGGAGCTGTTTTTT